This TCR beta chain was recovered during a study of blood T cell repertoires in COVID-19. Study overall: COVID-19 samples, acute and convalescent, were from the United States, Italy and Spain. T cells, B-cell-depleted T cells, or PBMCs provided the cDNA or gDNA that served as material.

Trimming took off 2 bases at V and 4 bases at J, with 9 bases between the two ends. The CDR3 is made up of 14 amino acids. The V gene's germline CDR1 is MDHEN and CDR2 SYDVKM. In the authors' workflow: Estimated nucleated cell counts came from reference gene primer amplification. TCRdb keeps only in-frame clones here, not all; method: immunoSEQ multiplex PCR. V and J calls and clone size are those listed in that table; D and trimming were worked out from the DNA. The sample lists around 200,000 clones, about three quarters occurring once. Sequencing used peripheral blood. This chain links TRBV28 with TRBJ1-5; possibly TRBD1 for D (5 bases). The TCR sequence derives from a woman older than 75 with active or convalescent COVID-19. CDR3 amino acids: CASSLQGANQPQHF. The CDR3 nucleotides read TGTGCCAGCAGTTTACAAGGGGCTAATCAGCCCCAGCATTTT.